This section outlines one TCR beta chain sequence together with its context. The sample is drawn from a study of neurological immune-mediated disorders. Sequencing runs each yielded over 160 million TCR-beta sequences from 15-18 subjects. Each CDR3 protein is one row after TCRdb ran MiXCR on the 5' RACE reads. The sample shows tens of thousands of distinct CDR3 sequences, 10% of them seen only once. The CDR3 has 14 amino acids. Trimming shortened V by 0 bases and J by 4 bases, and 10 bases separated the two germline ends. Germline V gene data show CDR1 as SGDLS and CDR2 as YYNGEE. Sample: PBMCs. This clonotype was obtained from a woman in her forties with HTLV-1-associated myelopathy (HAM/TSP). The chain recombines TRBV9 with TRBJ1-2; no clear D. CDR3 nucleotides: TGTGCCAGCAGCGTAGATGGCAGAAGCTATGGCTACACCTTC. Its protein product is CASSVDGRSYGYTF.